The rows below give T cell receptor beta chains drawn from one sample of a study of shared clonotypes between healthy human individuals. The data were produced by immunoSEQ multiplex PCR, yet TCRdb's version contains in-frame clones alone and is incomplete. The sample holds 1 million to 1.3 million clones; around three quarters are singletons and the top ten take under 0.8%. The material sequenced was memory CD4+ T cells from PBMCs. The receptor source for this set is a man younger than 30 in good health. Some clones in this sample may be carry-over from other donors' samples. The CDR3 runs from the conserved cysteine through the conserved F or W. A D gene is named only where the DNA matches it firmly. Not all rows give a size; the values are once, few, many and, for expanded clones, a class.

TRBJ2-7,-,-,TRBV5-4,TGTGCCAGCAGCTCCGGGTCGGCAAGCTCCTACGAGCAGTACTTC,CASSSGSASSYEQYF
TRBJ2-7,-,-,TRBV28,TGTGCCAGCAGTTCTTTCGCAGGGTTGACCTACGAGCAGTACTTC,CASSSFAGLTYEQYF
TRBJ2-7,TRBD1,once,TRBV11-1,TGTGCCAGCAGCCCGGGGACAGGGGAGATTTACGAGCAGTACTTC,CASSPGTGEIYEQYF
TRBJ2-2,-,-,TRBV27,TGTGCCAGCAGTTTTTCAGGGTGGATTGCCGGGGAGCTGTTTTTT,CASSFSGWIAGELFF
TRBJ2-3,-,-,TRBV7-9,TGTGCCAGCAGTGGTGCGGGAAGCACAGATACGCAGTATTTT,CASSGAGSTDTQYF
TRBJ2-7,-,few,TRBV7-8,TGTGCCAGCAGCTTAGCCGGCAGGACTGACCCCTACGAGCAGTACTTC,CASSLAGRTDPYEQYF
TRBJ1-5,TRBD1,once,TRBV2,TGTGCCAGCAGTGAAGGGACAGGGGGCTATCAGCCCCAGCATTTT,CASSEGTGGYQPQHF
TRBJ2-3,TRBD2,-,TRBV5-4,TGTGCCAGCAGCTGGAGTACTAGCGGGATGGAAGATACGCAGTATTTT,CASSWSTSGMEDTQYF
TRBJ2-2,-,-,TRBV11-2,TGTGCCAGCAGCTTAGGAAAGGTGTCGAACACCGGGGAGCTGTTTTTT,CASSLGKVSNTGELFF
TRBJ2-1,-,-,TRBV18,TGTGCCAGCTCACCTAGCTTGTACAATGAGCAGTTCTTC,CASSPSLYNEQFF
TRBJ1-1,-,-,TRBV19,TGTGCCAGTAGACTACAGCTCCAAAGGGGCACTGAAGCTTTCTTT,CASRLQLQRGTEAFF
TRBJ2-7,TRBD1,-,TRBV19,TGTGCCAGTAGTATGGGACAGGGCTACTACGAGCAGTACTTC,CASSMGQGYYEQYF
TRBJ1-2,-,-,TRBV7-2,TGTGCCAGCAGCTTTGAGGGGGAAGGCTACACCTTC,CASSFEGEGYTF
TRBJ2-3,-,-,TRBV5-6,TGTGCCAGCAGCTTGTGGGTTGCTTCTAGCACAGATACGCAGTATTTT,CASSLWVASSTDTQYF
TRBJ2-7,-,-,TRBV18,TGTGCCAGCTCGCCCAATTCCTACGAGCAGTACTTC,CASSPNSYEQYF
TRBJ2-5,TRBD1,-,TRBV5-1,TGCGCCAGCAGCGCGGGACAGGCGCAAGAGACCCAGTACTTC,CASSAGQAQETQYF
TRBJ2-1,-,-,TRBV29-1,TGCAGCGTTGGGGCGCAGTTCTTC,CSVGAQFF
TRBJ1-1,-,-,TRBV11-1,TGTGCCAGCAGCTCTACACGGGGGGTCTCCACTGAAGCTTTCTTT,CASSSTRGVSTEAFF
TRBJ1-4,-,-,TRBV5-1,TGCGCCAGCAGCCTGGGACGAGCCCGGGTGGGTAATGAAAAACTGTTTTTT,CASSLGRARVGNEKLFF
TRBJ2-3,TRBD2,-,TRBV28,TGTGCCAGCAGTAAAATTAGCGGGACCTCTCCAGATACGCAGTATTTT,CASSKISGTSPDTQYF
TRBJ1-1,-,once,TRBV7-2,TGTGCCAGCAGCTACCAGACAGGTAGGAACACTGAAGCTTTCTTT,CASSYQTGRNTEAFF
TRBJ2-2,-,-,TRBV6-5,TGTGCCAGCAGCCAGGGTAGGGGCGGGGAGCTGTTTTTT,CASSQGRGGELFF
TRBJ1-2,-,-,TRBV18,TGTGCCAGCTCACCACGGCTGCTTGTCTATGGCTACACCTTC,CASSPRLLVYGYTF
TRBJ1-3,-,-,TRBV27,TGTGCCAGCAGTTTACGAGGGGGGAGCTCTACCCGAAACACCATATATTTT,CASSLRGGSSTRNTIYF
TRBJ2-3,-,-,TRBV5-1,TGCGCCAGCAGCTGGGCCCCGGGCACAGATACGCAGTATTTT,CASSWAPGTDTQYF
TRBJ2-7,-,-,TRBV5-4,TGTGCCAGCAGCTTCCCGGGAGTCTACGAGCAGTACTTC,CASSFPGVYEQYF
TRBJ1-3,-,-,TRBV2,TGTGCCAGCAACCCCTCGAGTTCGGCTGGAAACACCATATATTTT,CASNPSSSAGNTIYF
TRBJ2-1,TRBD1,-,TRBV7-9,TGTGCCAGCAGCCGAACGACAGGGAATGAGCAGTTCTTC,CASSRTTGNEQFF
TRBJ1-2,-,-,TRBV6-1,TGTGCCAGCAGTGATCAGTTTAACTATGGCTACACCTTC,CASSDQFNYGYTF
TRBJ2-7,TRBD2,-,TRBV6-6,TGTGCCAGCAGATCCAGCGATTCGGGACTAGCCGGCGAGCAGTACTTC,CASRSSDSGLAGEQYF
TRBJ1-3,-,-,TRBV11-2,TGTGCCAGCAGCTTAGAGAGAACTAGCTCTGGAAACACCATATATTTT,CASSLERTSSGNTIYF
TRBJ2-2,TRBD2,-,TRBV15,TGTGCCACCAGCAGAGGGGGGACTAGGTCAGGCGGGGAGCTGTTTTTT,CATSRGGTRSGGELFF
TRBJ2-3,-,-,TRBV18,TGTGCCAGCTCAAGAGGCGGTGGAGCCGATACGCAGTATTTT,CASSRGGGADTQYF
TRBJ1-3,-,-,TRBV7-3,TGTGCCAGCAGCTGGAGGGGCAGGGTCTCTGGAAACACCATATATTTT,CASSWRGRVSGNTIYF
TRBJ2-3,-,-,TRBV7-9,TGTGCCAGCAGCTTAGCTGGGGTCACAGATACGCAGTATTTT,CASSLAGVTDTQYF
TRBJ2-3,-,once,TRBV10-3,TGTGCCAGCGCGGACTCCAGGGATACAGATACGCAGTATTTT,CASADSRDTDTQYF
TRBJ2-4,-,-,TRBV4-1,TGCGCCAGCAGCCAAGATGGGACGGCACTAGCCAAAAACATTCAGTACTTC,CASSQDGTALAKNIQYF
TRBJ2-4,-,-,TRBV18,TGTGCCAGCTCACCGACAGTGGCGGGGGCTAGGATTCAGTACTTC,CASSPTVAGARIQYF
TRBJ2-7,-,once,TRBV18,TGTGCCAGCTCACCCGGCGGACAAGGCCCGTCGGAGCAGTACTTC,CASSPGGQGPSEQYF
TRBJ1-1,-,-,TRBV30,TGTGCCTGGAGTTCAGGCCCGAACACTGAAGCTTTCTTT,CAWSSGPNTEAFF
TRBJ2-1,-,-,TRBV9,TGTGCCAGCAGCGTAGGTGGAGCCAAAGATGAGCAGTTCTTC,CASSVGGAKDEQFF